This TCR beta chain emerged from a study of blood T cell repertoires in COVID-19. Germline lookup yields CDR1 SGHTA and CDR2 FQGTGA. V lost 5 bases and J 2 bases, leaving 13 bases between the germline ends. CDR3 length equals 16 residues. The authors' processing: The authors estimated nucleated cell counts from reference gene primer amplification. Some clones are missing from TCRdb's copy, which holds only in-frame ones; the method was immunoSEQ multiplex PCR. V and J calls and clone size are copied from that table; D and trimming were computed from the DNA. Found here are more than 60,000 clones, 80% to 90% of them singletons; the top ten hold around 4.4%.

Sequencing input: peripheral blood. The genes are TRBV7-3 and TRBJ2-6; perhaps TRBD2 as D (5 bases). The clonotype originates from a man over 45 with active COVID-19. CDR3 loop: CASSPNLGAGANVLTF. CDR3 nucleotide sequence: TGTGCCAGCAGCCCGAATTTGGGAGCTGGGGCCAACGTCCTGACTTTC.